A selection of T cell receptor beta chains follows, all from one sample in a study of blood T cell repertoires in COVID-19. The assay was immunoSEQ multiplex PCR, and TCRdb's table has in-frame clones only and misses some. This table holds under 200,000 clones, around four fifths found once. The sequencing input was PBMCs or T cells enriched from blood (not recorded which). These receptors all stem from a man aged 45-60 years who had recovered from COVID-19. Each CDR3 is given with its conserved first and last residue. The D gene is left open where the match is weak. Clone size is not always given. Where it is, it says once, few, many or a class for expanded clones.

.	TRBV6-2/TRBV6-3	TRBJ2-1	.	CASSDYSYNEQFF	TGTGCCAGCAGCGACTACTCCTACAATGAGCAGTTCTTC
.	TRBV6-2/TRBV6-3	TRBJ2-7	few	CASSSTLLAAEQYF	TGTGCCAGCAGTTCTACGCTACTAGCCGCCGAGCAGTACTTC
.	TRBV5-8	TRBJ1-1	.	CASSLQGMNTEAFF	TGTGCCAGCAGCTTGCAGGGGATGAACACTGAAGCTTTCTTT
TRBD1	TRBV2	TRBJ1-2	.	CASSGTGMYYGYTF	TGTGCCAGCAGTGGGACAGGGATGTACTATGGCTACACCTTC
.	TRBV9	TRBJ1-1	.	CASSEVIDRCLGAFF	TGTGCCAGCAGCGAGGTAATCGACAGGTGCCTTGGGGCTTTCTTT
.	TRBV7-2	TRBJ1-2	.	CASSSRTATNYGYTF	TGTGCCAGCAGCTCCCGGACAGCGACTAACTATGGCTACACCTTC
.	TRBV5-1	TRBJ1-3	.	CASSALGLQGIRSGNTIYF	TGCGCCAGCAGCGCCCTTGGCCTACAGGGAATTAGGTCTGGAAACACCATATATTTT
.	TRBV2	TRBJ1-1	few	CASSEQNTEAFF	TGTGCCAGCAGTGAACAGAACACTGAAGCTTTCTTT
TRBD1	TRBV2	TRBJ1-5	.	CASSEAGGAIQPQHF	TGTGCCAGCAGTGAAGCAGGGGGCGCGATTCAGCCCCAGCATTTT
TRBD1	TRBV18	TRBJ1-2	.	CASSPLRGRDYTF	TGTGCCAGCTCACCACTGAGGGGGCGAGACTACACCTTC
TRBD1	TRBV14	TRBJ2-3	.	CASSQRQGEDTQYF	TGTGCCAGCAGCCAGCGACAGGGCGAAGATACGCAGTATTTT
TRBD1	TRBV25-1	TRBJ2-1	.	CASSDRTGGYNEQFF	TGTGCCAGCAGTGACAGGACAGGGGGCTACAATGAGCAGTTCTTC
TRBD1	TRBV7-2	TRBJ1-6	.	CASSLAGGSPLHF	TGTGCCAGCAGCTTAGCAGGGGGCTCACCCCTCCACTTT
TRBD1	TRBV5-4	TRBJ1-1	.	CASSLDTGGTEAFF	TGTGCCAGCAGCCTAGATACAGGGGGAACTGAAGCTTTCTTT
TRBD1	TRBV10-3	TRBJ2-7	.	CAISERDRGTYEQYF	TGTGCCATCAGTGAGAGGGACAGGGGTACTTACGAGCAGTACTTC
.	TRBV11-3	TRBJ2-2	.	CASSLRGTGELFF	TGTGCCAGCAGCTTAAGGGGTACCGGGGAGCTGTTTTTT
.	TRBV6-4	TRBJ2-7	.	CASSDNRAYEQYF	TGTGCCAGCAGCGACAACAGGGCCTACGAGCAGTACTTC
.	TRBV15	TRBJ2-1	.	CATSSPGLMVDEQFF	TGTGCCACCAGCAGCCCGGGACTCATGGTCGATGAGCAGTTCTTC
TRBD2	TRBV6-2/TRBV6-3	TRBJ2-1	.	CASSLARLAVEEQFF	TGTGCCAGCAGCCTCGCGAGGCTAGCGGTTGAGGAGCAGTTCTTC
TRBD2	TRBV4-1	TRBJ2-5	.	CASSPSGGAQETQYF	TGCGCCAGCAGCCCTAGCGGGGGGGCCCAAGAGACCCAGTACTTC
TRBD1	TRBV7-9	TRBJ1-2	.	CASSRQTGDWINGYTF	TGTGCCAGCAGCCGCCAGACAGGGGATTGGATTAATGGCTACACCTTC
.	TRBV7-9	TRBJ1-1	.	CASSLEPGGTEAFF	TGTGCCAGCAGCTTAGAACCCGGGGGGACTGAAGCTTTCTTT
.	TRBV4-1	TRBJ2-1	once	CASSQDLLASLYNEQFF	TGCGCCAGCAGCCAAGATCTCCTGGCTAGCCTATACAATGAGCAGTTCTTC
TRBD1	TRBV5-4	TRBJ1-2	few	CASSDDRGNYGYTF	TGTGCCAGCAGCGACGACAGGGGAAACTATGGCTACACCTTC
.	TRBV20-1	TRBJ1-2	.	CSASNQGYTF	TGCAGTGCTAGTAATCAGGGCTACACCTTC
.	TRBV7-9	TRBJ1-1	once	CASIHAGDTEAFF	TGTGCCAGCATCCATGCGGGTGACACTGAAGCTTTCTTT